The following is a T cell receptor (beta chain) sequence with its context. Its antigen is unidentified. The CDR3 runs to 12 residues. Germline-derived CDR1 and CDR2 are KGHSH and LQKENI. The sample originates from a study of cytomegalovirus exposure and HLA in healthy donors. Regarding the study as a whole: A few of the chains that were CMV-associated were confirmed in vitro to be specific for CMV antigens. A later analysis reportedly identified an Asian-associated ancestry cluster as carrying fewer N-insertions than the roughly 700-donor mean.

PCR was performed using 60 Vbeta and 13 Jbeta primers. This table comes from immunoSEQ multiplex PCR, and its TCRdb copy is limited to in-frame clones, with some not included. The table for this sample gives roughly 150,000 clones. Likely unrecorded immune exposures existed in these nominally healthy donors. The TCR comes from a woman aged 45 to 65 in good health and CMV-seronegative. The gene calls are TRBV18 and TRBJ2-5; the D is unclear. The J call may be mistaken, given a closer DNA end match to TRBJ2-7. The specimen sequenced was PBMCs. The CDR3 sequence is CASSQYSYEQYF. The CDR3 DNA is TGTGCCAGCTCACAATATTCCTACGAGCAGTACTTC.